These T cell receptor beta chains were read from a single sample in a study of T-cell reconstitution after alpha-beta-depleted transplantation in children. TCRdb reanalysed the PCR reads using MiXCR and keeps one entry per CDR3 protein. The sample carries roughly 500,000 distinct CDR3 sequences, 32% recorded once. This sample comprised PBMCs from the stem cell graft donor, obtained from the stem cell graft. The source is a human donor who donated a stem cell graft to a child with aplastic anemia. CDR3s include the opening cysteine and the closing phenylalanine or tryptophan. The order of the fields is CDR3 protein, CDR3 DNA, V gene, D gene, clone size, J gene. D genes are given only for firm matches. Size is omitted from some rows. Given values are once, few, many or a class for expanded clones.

cdr3_aa: CASSVRDRNSYEQYF; cdr3_nt: TGTGCCAGCAGTGTCCGGGACCGCAATTCCTACGAGCAGTACTTC; v_call: TRBV12-3/TRBV12-4; d_call: .; clone_size: few; j_call: TRBJ2-7
cdr3_aa: CSVEEYGTGTSYEQYF; cdr3_nt: TGCAGCGTTGAAGAATATGGGACAGGGACTTCCTACGAGCAGTACTTC; v_call: TRBV29-1; d_call: TRBD1; clone_size: .; j_call: TRBJ2-7
cdr3_aa: CASSLGGNYYNEQFF; cdr3_nt: TGTGCCAGCAGCTTGGGGGGGAATTACTACAATGAGCAGTTCTTC; v_call: TRBV5-4; d_call: .; clone_size: .; j_call: TRBJ2-1
cdr3_aa: CASSLSPGGEGYTF; cdr3_nt: TGTGCCAGCAGTTTATCGCCAGGCGGGGAAGGCTACACCTTC; v_call: TRBV27; d_call: .; clone_size: .; j_call: TRBJ1-2
cdr3_aa: CASSLTLGSYNEQFF; cdr3_nt: TGTGCCAGCAGCCTCACTCTGGGCTCCTACAATGAGCAGTTCTTC; v_call: TRBV7-6; d_call: .; clone_size: .; j_call: TRBJ2-1
cdr3_aa: CASSLRAGADTQYF; cdr3_nt: TGCGCCAGCAGCTTGAGGGCGGGAGCAGATACGCAGTATTTT; v_call: TRBV5-1; d_call: TRBD2; clone_size: few; j_call: TRBJ2-3
cdr3_aa: CSVGRDGNYGYTF; cdr3_nt: TGCAGCGTCGGCCGGGACGGGAACTATGGCTACACCTTC; v_call: TRBV29-1; d_call: .; clone_size: once; j_call: TRBJ1-2
cdr3_aa: CAISERDPDTQYF; cdr3_nt: TGTGCCATCAGTGAAAGGGACCCAGATACGCAGTATTTT; v_call: TRBV10-3; d_call: .; clone_size: .; j_call: TRBJ2-3
cdr3_aa: CSATFRLAGADTQYF; cdr3_nt: TGCAGTGCTACCTTTCGACTAGCGGGAGCCGATACGCAGTATTTT; v_call: TRBV20-1; d_call: TRBD2; clone_size: .; j_call: TRBJ2-3
cdr3_aa: CASSPRPFDTGGSNTEAFF; cdr3_nt: TGTGCCAGCAGCCCGCGACCATTCGATACAGGGGGCTCGAACACTGAAGCTTTCTTT; v_call: TRBV7-8; d_call: TRBD1; clone_size: .; j_call: TRBJ1-1
cdr3_aa: CSARVPGTSVYEQYF; cdr3_nt: TGCAGTGCTAGAGTCCCGGGGACTAGCGTTTACGAGCAGTACTTC; v_call: TRBV20-1; d_call: TRBD2; clone_size: few; j_call: TRBJ2-7
cdr3_aa: CSARVRGGSSADTQYF; cdr3_nt: TGCAGTGCTAGAGTGCGGGGCGGGAGTAGTGCAGATACGCAGTATTTT; v_call: TRBV20-1; d_call: TRBD2; clone_size: few; j_call: TRBJ2-3
cdr3_aa: CASGPLGTGVYEQYF; cdr3_nt: TGCGCCAGCGGCCCCTTGGGGACAGGCGTCTACGAGCAGTACTTC; v_call: TRBV5-1; d_call: TRBD1; clone_size: few; j_call: TRBJ2-7
cdr3_aa: CSAREQGYGYTF; cdr3_nt: TGCAGTGCTAGAGAACAGGGGTATGGCTACACCTTC; v_call: TRBV20-1; d_call: TRBD1; clone_size: .; j_call: TRBJ1-2
cdr3_aa: CAISQGNEQFF; cdr3_nt: TGTGCCATCAGCCAAGGTAATGAGCAGTTCTTC; v_call: TRBV10-3; d_call: .; clone_size: few; j_call: TRBJ2-1
cdr3_aa: CASSLPPLTEAFF; cdr3_nt: TGTGCCAGCAGTCTACCCCCCCTGACTGAAGCTTTCTTT; v_call: TRBV6-5; d_call: .; clone_size: .; j_call: TRBJ1-1
cdr3_aa: CASSQDFVGLAGSGEQFF; cdr3_nt: TGCGCCAGCAGCCAAGATTTTGTGGGACTAGCGGGCTCAGGTGAGCAGTTCTTC; v_call: TRBV4-3; d_call: TRBD2; clone_size: .; j_call: TRBJ2-1
cdr3_aa: CASSQAGGSSYNEQFF; cdr3_nt: TGTGCCAGCAGTCAAGCGGGAGGGAGCTCCTACAATGAGCAGTTCTTC; v_call: TRBV12-3/TRBV12-4; d_call: TRBD2; clone_size: few; j_call: TRBJ2-1
cdr3_aa: CASSLGWRTEAFF; cdr3_nt: TGTGCCAGCAGCTTAGGCTGGAGGACTGAAGCTTTCTTT; v_call: TRBV11-2; d_call: .; clone_size: .; j_call: TRBJ1-1
cdr3_aa: CASGDFSKLGGYTF; cdr3_nt: TGCGCCAGCGGCGACTTTAGCAAATTGGGTGGCTACACCTTC; v_call: TRBV10-2; d_call: .; clone_size: .; j_call: TRBJ1-2
cdr3_aa: CASSRNQETQYF; cdr3_nt: TGCGCCAGCAGCCGAAACCAAGAGACCCAGTACTTC; v_call: TRBV5-1; d_call: .; clone_size: few; j_call: TRBJ2-5
cdr3_aa: CASSVQGVTEAFF; cdr3_nt: TGTGCCAGCAGTGTGCAGGGGGTCACTGAAGCTTTCTTT; v_call: TRBV25-1; d_call: TRBD1; clone_size: .; j_call: TRBJ1-1
cdr3_aa: CSTSVKNTEAFF; cdr3_nt: TGCAGCACGAGTGTCAAGAACACTGAAGCTTTCTTT; v_call: TRBV29-1; d_call: .; clone_size: few; j_call: TRBJ1-1
cdr3_aa: CASTPSGQSYNEQFF; cdr3_nt: TGTGCCAGCACACCTAGCGGGCAGTCCTACAATGAGCAGTTCTTC; v_call: TRBV12-3/TRBV12-4; d_call: TRBD2; clone_size: few; j_call: TRBJ2-1
cdr3_aa: CASSPRGGLLNTEAFF; cdr3_nt: TGTGCCAGCAGCCCCCGGGGGGGACTTTTGAACACTGAAGCTTTCTTT; v_call: TRBV5-5; d_call: .; clone_size: .; j_call: TRBJ1-1
cdr3_aa: CSVEDRAPLNTEAFF; cdr3_nt: TGCAGCGTTGAGGACAGGGCCCCCTTGAACACTGAAGCTTTCTTT; v_call: TRBV29-1; d_call: TRBD1; clone_size: .; j_call: TRBJ1-1
cdr3_aa: CASSLERSSGANVLTF; cdr3_nt: TGTGCCAGCAGCTTGGAAAGGAGTTCTGGGGCCAACGTCCTGACTTTC; v_call: TRBV5-4; d_call: .; clone_size: .; j_call: TRBJ2-6
cdr3_aa: CASSFRDRGPSNYGYTF; cdr3_nt: TGTGCCAGCAGTTTTCGGGACAGGGGGCCGTCTAACTATGGCTACACCTTC; v_call: TRBV6-2/TRBV6-3; d_call: TRBD1; clone_size: few; j_call: TRBJ1-2
cdr3_aa: CATSRDLQQSTDTQYF; cdr3_nt: TGTGCCACCAGCAGAGATCTCCAGCAGAGCACAGATACGCAGTATTTT; v_call: TRBV15; d_call: .; clone_size: .; j_call: TRBJ2-3